These 12 T cell receptor beta chains originate from one sample sequenced in a study of T cells in women clearing cervical HPV infection. The data were produced by immunoSEQ multiplex PCR, yet TCRdb's version contains in-frame clones alone and is incomplete. The record lists some 40,000 clones, of which the ten most abundant hold under 8%. The source material was blood buffy coat. The receptors here all came from a woman aged 18-70 years with a cervical HPV16 infection that either progressed to CIN3+ or cleared (not recorded which).

As to this clone: The CDR3 goes on 3 residues after the read ends, and that part is filled in from the germline J gene. The rearrangement uses TRBV5-1 and TRBJ2-7; possibly TRBD1 for D (6 bases). V lost 2 bases, J lost 0 bases, and 15 bases lay in between. Germline values: CDR1 SGHRS, CDR2 YFSETQ. This CDR3 contains 16 residues. The CDR3 protein is CASSLNTGTVSYEQYF. The sequenced part of the CDR3 DNA is TGCGCCAGCAGCTTAAATACAGGGACCGTCTCCTACGAG.

Worth noting for this clone: The germline gene is not matched at one end of the junction; a read error may be the cause. Other DNA sequences within the sample encode an identical CDR3. This chain's CDR3 is CASAMTLNSGNTIYF. The sequenced part of the CDR3 DNA is TGTGCCAGTGCTATGACATTAAACTCTGGAAACACA. V usage is TRBV19 and J usage is TRBJ1-3; D unclear. The CDR3 end falls 3 residues outside the read, so it is completed with the germline J gene. Germline V gene lookup returns CDR1 LNHDA and CDR2 SQIVND (reference sequence). This CDR3 comprises 15 residues.

As for this clone: From the germline J gene comes the end of the CDR3, since the read stops 3 residues before it. V is TRBV20-1 and J is TRBJ1-2; possible D gene TRBD1, 5 bases. This CDR3 is built from 12 residues. Per the germline V gene, CDR1 is DFQATT and CDR2 is SNEGSKA (reference sequence). With 7 bases removed from V and 4 bases from J, the gap between germline ends came to 13 bases. The CDR3: CSVSAGFYGYTF. The CDR3 DNA, read in part, is TGCAGTGTAAGCGCAGGGTTCTATGGC.

Details on this clone: Read data end 3 residues before the CDR3 end; the end is taken from the germline J gene. The chain has TRBV7-2 and TRBJ1-2, with D possibly being TRBD1 (5 bases). Per the germline V gene, CDR1 is SGHTA and CDR2 is FQGNSA. The CDR3 covers 14 residues. CDR3 amino acids: CASSFPGTPYDYTF. The sequenced part of the CDR3 DNA is TGTGCCAGCAGCTTTCCCGGGACTCCCTACGAC.

As concerns this clone: The read falls 3 residues short of the CDR3 end, and the missing part is taken from the germline J gene. The chain joins TRBV5-4 to TRBJ1-2; the match to TRBD1 covers 7 bases. This CDR3 region has 15 residues. V trimming: 0 bases; J trimming: 5 bases; junction bases outside the gene matches: 7. Germline lookup yields CDR1 SGHNT and CDR2 YYREEE (reference sequence). CDR3 DNA (partial): TGTGCCAGCAGCTTGGGGGCCACAGGGGATTATGGC. Its protein product is CASSLGATGDYG. The whole CDR3 sequence reads CASSLGATGDYGYTF.

In regard to this clone: The CDR3 end falls 3 residues outside the read, so it is completed with the germline J gene. The chain joins TRBV5-1 to TRBJ1-1, with TRBD1 matching 10 bases. Germline V CDR1 and CDR2: SGHRS, YFSETQ. Trimming cost V 5 bases and J 7 bases; bases outside gene matches: 2. This CDR3 is 12 amino acids long. CDR3 DNA, as far as it was read: TGCGCCAGCAGTGGGACAGGGGTTGAA. It encodes CASSGTGVE. The CDR3, in full, reads CASSGTGVEAFF.

The covered CDR3 bases are TGCAGTGCTCAACCCGACAGGAACTCCTACGAG. Its translation: CSAQPDRNSYE. The full-length CDR3 reads as CSAQPDRNSYEQYF. The chain combines TRBV20-1 with TRBJ2-7; D possibly corresponds to TRBD1 (6 bases). The read finishes 3 residues shy of the CDR3 end, and the germline J gene is used to complete it. V lost 5 bases, J lost 0 bases, and 14 bases lay in between. CDR1 DFQATT and CDR2 SNEGSKA come from the germline V gene (reference sequence). This CDR3 has 14 residues.

Comments on this clone: Read data end 3 residues before the CDR3 end; the end is taken from the germline J gene. The chain has TRBV20-1 and TRBJ1-4; 7 bases fit TRBD1. Germline V CDR1 and CDR2: DFQATT, SNEGSKA (reference sequence). The CDR3 has 16 amino acids. CDR3: CSAPTSGTVNNSPLFF. The covered CDR3 bases are TGCAGTGCGCCAACCTCCGGGACAGTCAATAATTCACCA.

Concerning this clone itself: The CDR3 is cut off 3 residues early in the read; its end comes from the germline J gene. This chain links TRBV11-3 with TRBJ2-2, with TRBD1 identical over 7 bases. Per germline, CDR1 SGHNT and CDR2 YENEEA. CDR3 size: 14 residues. This CDR3 is CASSSGTVNEKLFF. Incomplete CDR3 DNA: TGTGCCAGCAGCTCCGGGACAGTTAATGAAAAG.

Remarks on this clone: The read is 3 residues too short to cover the CDR3 end, so that end is filled in from the germline J gene. The chain is built from TRBV7-2 and TRBJ2-4; D gene uncertain. Per the germline V gene, CDR1 is SGHTA and CDR2 is FQGNSA. The CDR3 has 11 amino acids. CDR3 amino acids: CASSLAGPQYF. CDR3 DNA (partial): TGTGCCAGCAGCTTGGCAGGCCCT.

Remarks on this clone: The read terminates 3 residues ahead of where the CDR3 ends, so the germline J gene completes it. The V call is TRBV5-1, the J call TRBJ1-4; 7 bases map to TRBD1. Germline CDR1 is SGHRS and CDR2 is YFSETQ. The CDR3 contains 11 residues. The covered CDR3 bases are TGCGCCAGCAGCACCACAGGGGAA. Protein: CASSTTGE. The entire CDR3 is CASSTTGELFF.

Remarks on this clone: The read gets to within 3 residues of the CDR3 end, and the germline J gene fills in the rest. The chain has TRBV27 and TRBJ2-7; 7 nucleotides line up with TRBD1. The CDR3 has 13 residues. Germline CDR1 reads MNHEY; CDR2 reads SMNVEV (reference sequence). J lost 6 bases, V lost 7 bases, and 9 bases had no gene match. Incomplete CDR3 DNA: TGTGCCAGCAAATCGACAGGGACGGGCGAG. Translated: CASKSTGTGE. The whole CDR3 protein is CASKSTGTGEQYF.